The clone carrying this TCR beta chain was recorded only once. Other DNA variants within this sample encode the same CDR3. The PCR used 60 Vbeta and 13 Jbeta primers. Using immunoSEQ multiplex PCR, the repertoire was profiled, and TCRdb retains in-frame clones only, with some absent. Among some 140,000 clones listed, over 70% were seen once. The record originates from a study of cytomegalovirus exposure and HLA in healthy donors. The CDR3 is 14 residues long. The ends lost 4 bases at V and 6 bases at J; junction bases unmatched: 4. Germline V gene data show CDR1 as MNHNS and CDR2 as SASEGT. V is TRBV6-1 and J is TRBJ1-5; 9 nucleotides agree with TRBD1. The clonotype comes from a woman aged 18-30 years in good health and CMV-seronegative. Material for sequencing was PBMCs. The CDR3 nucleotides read TGTGCCAGCAGTGGGGACAGGGTCGGTCAGCCCCAGCATTTT. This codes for CASSGDRVGQPQHF.